The text below deals with one T cell receptor (beta chain). TCRdb keeps only in-frame clones here, not all; method: immunoSEQ multiplex PCR. Seen here are roughly 200,000 clones, 81% observed once, and the top ten hold approximately 11%. The entry originates in a study of blood T cell repertoires in COVID-19. Germline lookup yields CDR1 SNHLY and CDR2 FYNNEI. V shed 7 bases, J shed 0 bases, and the junction held 6 bases outside the gene matches. CDR3 size: 16 residues. The specimen was peripheral blood. This TCR came from a middle-aged woman with COVID-19, enrolled during active disease. The chain carries TRBV2 and TRBJ2-6; TRBD1 matches at 7 bases. The CDR3 loop reads CASTLDRVSGANVLTF. Here the CDR3 DNA reads TGTGCCAGCACACTAGACAGGGTCTCTGGGGCCAACGTCCTGACTTTC.